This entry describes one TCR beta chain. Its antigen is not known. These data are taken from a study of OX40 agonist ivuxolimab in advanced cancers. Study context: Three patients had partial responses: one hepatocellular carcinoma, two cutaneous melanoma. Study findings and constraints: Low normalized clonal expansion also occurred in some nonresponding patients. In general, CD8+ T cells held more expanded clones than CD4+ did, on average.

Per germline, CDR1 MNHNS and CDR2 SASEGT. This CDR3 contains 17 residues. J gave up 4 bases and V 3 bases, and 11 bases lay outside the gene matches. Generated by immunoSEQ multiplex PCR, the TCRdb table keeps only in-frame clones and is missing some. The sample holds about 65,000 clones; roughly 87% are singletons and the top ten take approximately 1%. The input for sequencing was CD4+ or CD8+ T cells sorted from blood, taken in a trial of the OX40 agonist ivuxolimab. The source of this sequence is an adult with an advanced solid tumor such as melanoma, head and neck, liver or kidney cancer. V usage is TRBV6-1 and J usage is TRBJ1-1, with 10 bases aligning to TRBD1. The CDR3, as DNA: TGTGCCAGCAGTGAGTATTATGGTAGGACAGGGGGCACTGAAGCTTTCTTT. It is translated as CASSEYYGRTGGTEAFF.